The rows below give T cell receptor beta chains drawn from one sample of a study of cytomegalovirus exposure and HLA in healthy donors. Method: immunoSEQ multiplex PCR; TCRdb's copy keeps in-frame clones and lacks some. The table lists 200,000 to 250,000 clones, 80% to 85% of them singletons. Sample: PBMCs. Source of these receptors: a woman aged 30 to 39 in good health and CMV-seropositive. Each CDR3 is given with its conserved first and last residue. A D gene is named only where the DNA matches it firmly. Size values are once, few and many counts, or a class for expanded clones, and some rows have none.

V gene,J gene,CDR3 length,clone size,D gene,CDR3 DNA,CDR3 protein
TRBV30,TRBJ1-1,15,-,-,TGTGCCTGGAGTGTACTAGGACTCAGGAACACTGAAGCTTTCTTT,CAWSVLGLRNTEAFF
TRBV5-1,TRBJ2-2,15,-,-,TGCGCCAGCAGCTTGGGCCAAGTAGACACCGGGGAGCTGTTTTTT,CASSLGQVDTGELFF
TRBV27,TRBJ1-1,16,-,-,TGTGCCAGCAACACTTTCAGGGGACAATCGAACACTGAAGCTTTCTTT,CASNTFRGQSNTEAFF
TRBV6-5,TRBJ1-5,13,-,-,TGTGCCAGCAGCTTGGACGGTTATCAGCCCCAGCATTTT,CASSLDGYQPQHF
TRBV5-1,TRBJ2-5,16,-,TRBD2,TGCGCCAGCAGCTTCAACCCGGCTAGCGGGGAAGAGACCCAGTACTTC,CASSFNPASGEETQYF
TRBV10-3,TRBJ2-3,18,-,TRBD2,TGTGCCATCAGTGACCTGACTAGCGGAGGTGGGGGAACAGATACGCAGTATTTT,CAISDLTSGGGGTDTQYF
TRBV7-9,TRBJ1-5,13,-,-,TGTGCCAGCAGCGAGGGGCGTCATCAGCCCCAGCATTTT,CASSEGRHQPQHF
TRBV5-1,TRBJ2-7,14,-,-,TGCGCCAGCAGCTACCTACAGGGTCGCTACGAGCAGTACTTC,CASSYLQGRYEQYF
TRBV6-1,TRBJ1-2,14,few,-,TGTGCCAGCAGTGGGACAGTGGGAATATACGGCTACACCTTC,CASSGTVGIYGYTF
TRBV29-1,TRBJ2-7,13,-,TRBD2,TGCAGCGTTGGCGCGGGAGGGCGACACGAGCAGTACTTC,CSVGAGGRHEQYF
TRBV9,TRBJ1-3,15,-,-,TGTGCCAGCAGCGTAGGAGCGGGCACGGGAAACACCATATATTTT,CASSVGAGTGNTIYF
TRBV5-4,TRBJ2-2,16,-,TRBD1,TGTGCCAGCAGCCCTCCCGGACAGGAGGACACCGGGGAGCTGTTTTTT,CASSPPGQEDTGELFF
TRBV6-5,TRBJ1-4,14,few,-,TGTGCCAGCTCTGTGTTGGACGGCGGCGAAAAACTGTTTTTT,CASSVLDGGEKLFF
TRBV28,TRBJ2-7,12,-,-,TGTGCCAGCAGTTTAAGATTGTACGAGCAGTACTTC,CASSLRLYEQYF
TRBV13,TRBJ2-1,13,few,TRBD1,TGTGCCAGCTTGAGGGGGCACCCCAATGAGCAGTTCTTC,CASLRGHPNEQFF
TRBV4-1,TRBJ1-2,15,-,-,TGCGCCAGCAGCCAAGAACAGGCAACTAACTATGGCTACACCTTC,CASSQEQATNYGYTF
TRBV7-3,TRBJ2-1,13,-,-,TGTGCCAGCAGCGAAAATACCGGGACAGAGCAGTTCTTC,CASSENTGTEQFF
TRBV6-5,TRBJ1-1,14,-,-,TGTGCCAGCAGTCCCGGGACGGGGAACACTGAAGCTTTCTTT,CASSPGTGNTEAFF
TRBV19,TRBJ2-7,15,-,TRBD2,TGTGCCAGTAGTGTCACTAGCGGGGCCTCCTACGAGCAGTACTTC,CASSVTSGASYEQYF
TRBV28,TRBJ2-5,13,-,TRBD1,TGTGCCAGCACCCAAGGGGGCGGGGAGACCCAGTACTTC,CASTQGGGETQYF
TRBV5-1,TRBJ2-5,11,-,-,TGCGCCAGCATTGAGGGGAAGACCCAGTACTTC,CASIEGKTQYF
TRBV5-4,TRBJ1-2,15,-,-,TGTGCCAGCAGCTTGGGGCGGACTGGTAACTATGGCTACACCTTC,CASSLGRTGNYGYTF
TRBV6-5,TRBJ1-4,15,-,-,TGTGCCAGCAGTTACTCGAACAGTCCTAATGAAAAACTGTTTTTT,CASSYSNSPNEKLFF
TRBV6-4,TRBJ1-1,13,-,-,TGTGCCAGCAGTGACTCGGGGACAACTGAAGCTTTCTTT,CASSDSGTTEAFF
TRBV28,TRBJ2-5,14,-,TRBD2,TGTGCCAGCAGACGGGGGGGAGGGATAGAGACCCAGTACTTC,CASRRGGGIETQYF
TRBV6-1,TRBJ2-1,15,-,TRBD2,TGTGCCAGCAGTGTTACTAGCGGGACCTACAATGAGCAGTTCTTC,CASSVTSGTYNEQFF
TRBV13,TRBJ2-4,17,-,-,TGTGCCAGCAGCTCGGTCGGGGGAGGATCAGCCAAAAACATTCAGTACTTC,CASSSVGGGSAKNIQYF
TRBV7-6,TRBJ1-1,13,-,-,TGTGCCAGCAGTCCGCGGGGGGTCACTGAAGCTTTCTTT,CASSPRGVTEAFF
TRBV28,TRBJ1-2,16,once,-,TGTGCCAGCAGTCGGGGGGACGGCCCCTTAAACTATGGCTACACCTTC,CASSRGDGPLNYGYTF
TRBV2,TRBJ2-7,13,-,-,TGTGCCAGCAGGGTAGCGTTCCACTACGAGCAGTACTTC,CASRVAFHYEQYF
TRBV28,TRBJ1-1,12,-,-,TGTGCCAGCAGCTCCACAGGGATAAGAGCTTTCTTT,CASSSTGIRAFF
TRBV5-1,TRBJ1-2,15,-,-,TGCGCCAGCACCCAGGGGCTCGCGACACACTATGGCTACACCTTC,CASTQGLATHYGYTF
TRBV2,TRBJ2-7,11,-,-,TGTGCCAGCAGCAGGGGGGACGAGCAGTACTTC,CASSRGDEQYF
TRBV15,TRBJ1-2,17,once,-,TGTGCCACCAGCAGAGACAGGGAAACTTGGTCTAACTATGGCTACACCTTC,CATSRDRETWSNYGYTF
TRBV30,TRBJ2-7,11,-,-,TGTGCCTGGAGTACCCAGCTTTGGCAGTACTTC,CAWSTQLWQYF
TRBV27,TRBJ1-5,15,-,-,TGTGCCAGCAGGCGATCCTCGACGGATTATCAGCCCCAGCATTTT,CASRRSSTDYQPQHF
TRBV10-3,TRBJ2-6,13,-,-,TGTGCCATCGGGTCGTCTGGGGCCAACGTCCTGACTTTC,CAIGSSGANVLTF
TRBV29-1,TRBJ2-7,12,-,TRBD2,TGCAGCGTGGGGAGGGAGGGTGGCGAGCAGTACTTC,CSVGREGGEQYF
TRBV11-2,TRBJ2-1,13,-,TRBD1,TGTGCCAGCAGGTTAAACACAGGGGAAGAGCAGTTCTTC,CASRLNTGEEQFF
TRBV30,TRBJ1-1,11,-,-,TGTGCCTGGAGTCGCGGGACTGAAGCTTTCTTT,CAWSRGTEAFF
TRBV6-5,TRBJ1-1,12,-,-,TGTGCCAGCAGTTACGCTGGGGCTGAAGCTTTCTTT,CASSYAGAEAFF
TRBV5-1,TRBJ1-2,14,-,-,TGCGCCAGCACCCCGGCGTTGAGCAATTATGGCTACACCTTC,CASTPALSNYGYTF
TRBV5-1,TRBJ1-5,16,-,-,TGCGCCAGCAGCTTGGGGGGGATAAACGGGGCACAGCCCCAGCATTTT,CASSLGGINGAQPQHF
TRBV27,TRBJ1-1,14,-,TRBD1,TGTGCCAGCTGTAAGACAGGGTATACCACTGAAGCTTTCTTT,CASCKTGYTTEAFF
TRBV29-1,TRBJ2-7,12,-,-,TGCAGCGTTGGGGACTCATCCTACGAGCAGTACTTC,CSVGDSSYEQYF
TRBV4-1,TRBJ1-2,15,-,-,TGCGCCAGCAGCCAAGAAGGTTCCATGGCTTTGGGCTACACCTTC,CASSQEGSMALGYTF